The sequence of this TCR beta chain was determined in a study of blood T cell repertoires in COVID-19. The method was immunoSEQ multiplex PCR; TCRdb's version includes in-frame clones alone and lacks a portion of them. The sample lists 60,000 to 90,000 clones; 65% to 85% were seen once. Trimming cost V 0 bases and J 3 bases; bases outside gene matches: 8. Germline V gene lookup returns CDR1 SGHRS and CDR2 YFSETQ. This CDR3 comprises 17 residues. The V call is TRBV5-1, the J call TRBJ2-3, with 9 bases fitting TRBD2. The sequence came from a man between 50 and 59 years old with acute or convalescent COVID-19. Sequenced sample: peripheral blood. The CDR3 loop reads CASSLGLSSGTTDTQYF. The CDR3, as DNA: TGCGCCAGCAGCTTGGGCTTGTCTAGCGGGACTACAGATACGCAGTATTTT.